The 19 T cell receptor beta chains reported below all come from one sample, sequenced in a study of CD8+ T cells in alopecia areata. Described treatment: oral pan-JAK inhibitor, 5-10 mg twice daily. Extraction and reverse transcription of RNA yielded cDNA as the sequencing template. The repertoire was sequenced with immunoSEQ multiplex PCR; TCRdb's copy has only in-frame clones and lacks some. This table has over 90,000 clones, around 86% appearing once. The sample was CD8+ T cells sorted from blood, taken at approximately week 30, from a patient treated with tofacitinib. The receptors were sampled from a human donor with alopecia areata.

The V call is TRBV7-9, the J call TRBJ1-2; no clear D gene. CDR3 length: 15 residues. V lost 6 bases, J lost 4 bases, and 18 bases lay in between. From germline, CDR1 is SEHNR and CDR2 FQNEAQ (reference sequence). The CDR3 protein is CASSPTPRSSYGYTF. The DNA for the CDR3 is TGTGCCAGCAGTCCGACACCACGATCAAGCTATGGCTACACCTTC. Using reference TRBV7-9 and TRBJ1-2 for the parts outside the CDR3, the full variable domain is DTGVSQNPRHKITKRGQNVTFRCDPISEHNRLYWYRQTLGQGPEFLTYFQNEAQLEKSRLLSDRFSAERPKGSFSTLEIQRTEQGDSAMYLCASSPTPRSSYGYTFGSGTRLTVV.

The chain uses TRBV5-1 and TRBJ1-1; D not resolved. This CDR3 has 15 residues. Germline CDR1 and CDR2: SGHRS and YFSETQ. Trimming cost V 1 base and J 7 bases, with 17 bases left between them. The CDR3 nucleotides are TGCGCCAGCAGCTTGCATGAAGGGATTGAGGGTGAAGCTTTCTTT. Residues: CASSLHEGIEGEAFF.

The V call is TRBV9, the J call TRBJ2-1; 8 positions agree with TRBD2. This CDR3 is 15 amino acids long. Trimming removed 0 bases from V and 10 bases from J; junction bases left unmatched: 9. CDR1 is SGDLS, CDR2 YYNGEE, per germline. This chain's CDR3 is CASSVEAGAPLEQFF. The CDR3 DNA is TGTGCCAGCAGCGTAGAAGCGGGGGCACCTCTAGAGCAGTTCTTC. The full variable domain, rest sourced from reference TRBV9 and TRBJ2-1, is DSGVTQTPKHLITATGQRVTLRCSPRSGDLSVYWYQQSLDQGLQFLIQYYNGEERAKGNILERFSAQQFPDLHSELNLSSLELGDSALYFCASSVEAGAPLEQFFGPGTRLTVL.

In its sample, this clone was seen a few times. This chain uses TRBV5-6 with TRBJ2-1; D not resolved. V was pared by 6 bases and J by 1 base, with 11 bases between. Looked up from germline, CDR1 is SGHDT and CDR2 is YYEEEE. The CDR3 covers 14 residues. CDR3 bases: TGTGCCAGCATGTTATTGGATTCCTACAATGAGCAGTTCTTC. The encoded protein is CASMLLDSYNEQFF.

This clone came up a few times. The V call is TRBV7-9, the J call TRBJ2-7, with D perhaps matching TRBD1 or TRBD2 (5 bases each). Trimming left V 3 bases short and J 2 bases short, with 8 bases between. CDR3 length: 13 amino acids. Per germline, CDR1 SEHNR and CDR2 FQNEAQ (reference sequence). The CDR3 spells CASSFGGAYEQYF. The DNA of the CDR3 is TGTGCCAGCAGCTTTGGGGGAGCCTACGAGCAGTACTTC. Full variable domain (missing parts from reference TRBV7-9 and TRBJ2-7): DTGVSQNPRHKITKRGQNVTFRCDPISEHNRLYWYRQTLGQGPEFLTYFQNEAQLEKSRLLSDRFSAERPKGSFSTLEIQRTEQGDSAMYLCASSFGGAYEQYFGPGTRLTVT.

The gene calls are TRBV27 and TRBJ2-7, with 12 bases that match TRBD2. CDR3 length: 16 residues. Germline CDR1 is MNHEY and CDR2 is SMNVEV (reference sequence). J lost 2 bases, V lost 5 bases, and 7 bases had no gene match. CDR3: CASSPLRTSGAYEQYF. The CDR3 DNA is TGTGCCAGCAGTCCACTTCGGACTAGCGGGGCCTACGAGCAGTACTTC.

The chain links TRBV27 to TRBJ1-2, with 8 positions matching TRBD1. V dropped 2 bases and J dropped 5; count of bases not matched to a gene: 4. Germline V lookup: CDR1 MNHEY, CDR2 SMNVEV (reference sequence). The CDR3 sequence is 14 residues long. CDR3: CASSLQGAGYGYTF. Written as DNA, the CDR3 is TGTGCCAGCAGTTTACAGGGGGCAGGATATGGCTACACCTTC.

The chain combines TRBV6-5 with TRBJ1-1; D remains unclear. Trimming took off 3 bases at V and 0 bases at J, with 11 bases between the two ends. Germline CDR1 is MNHEY and CDR2 is SVGAGI. CDR3 length: 15 amino acids. DNA for the CDR3: TGTGCCAGCAGTTATAAGGACGGCCTGAACACTGAAGCTTTCTTT. It specifies CASSYKDGLNTEAFF.

This sequence joins TRBV7-8 and TRBJ1-5; D possibly corresponds to TRBD1 (5 bases). Germline CDR1 reads SGHVS; CDR2 reads FQNEAQ. CDR3 length: 16 amino acids. Trimming cost V 4 bases and J 4 bases, with 17 bases left between them. The CDR3 reads CASSSSPTGGNQPQHF. In DNA form, the CDR3 reads TGTGCCAGCAGCTCCTCCCCAACAGGTGGTAATCAGCCCCAGCATTTT.

The chain employs TRBV27 and TRBJ2-2, with 11 nucleotides matching TRBD1. The germline V gene encodes CDR1 MNHEY and CDR2 SMNVEV (reference sequence). After removal of 4 bases from V and 6 bases from J, the junction contained 4 bases not matched to a gene. The CDR3 contains 15 residues. The CDR3 nucleotides read TGTGCCAGCAGTTCCGGGACAGGGGGGGCCGGGGAGCTGTTTTTT. It yields the protein CASSSGTGGAGELFF.

The sample holds one count of this clone. V gene TRBV5-6 combines with J gene TRBJ2-7; 9 bases match TRBD1. The CDR3 contains 19 residues. Germline trimming cut 5 bases from V and 3 bases from J; bases unmatched to any gene: 21. In germline, CDR1 is SGHDT, CDR2 YYEEEE. The CDR3 DNA is TGTGCCAGCAGGCAAAGGACAGGGGAGTTGGGTTCCAGTCGCTACGAGCAGTACTTC. As protein: CASRQRTGELGSSRYEQYF.

The genes are TRBV27 and TRBJ2-3; D unresolved. This CDR3 is 15 amino acids long. Germline CDR1 MNHEY, CDR2 SMNVEV (reference sequence). The V and J ends lost 4 bases and 2 bases respectively, with 13 bases between them. CDR3 sequence (DNA): TGTGCCAGCAGTTCAACGACATTACTCACAGATACGCAGTATTTT. Its protein product is CASSSTTLLTDTQYF.

Points on this clone: Other nucleotide sequences in the sample specify the same CDR3. The rearrangement uses TRBV29-1 and TRBJ2-1; TRBD2 agrees at 12 bases. J gave up 8 bases and V 5 bases, and 4 bases lay outside the gene matches. CDR1 is SQVTM and CDR2 is ANQGSEA in the germline V gene. The CDR3 extends over 13 amino acids. DNA of the CDR3: TGCAGCGTTTGTCTAGCGGGAGGGGATGAGCAGTTCTTC. Its protein is CSVCLAGGDEQFF.

Comments on this clone: This same CDR3 is encoded by further DNA sequences in the sample. This rearrangement joins TRBV9 to TRBJ2-2; D is unclear. Germline assignment: CDR1 SGDLS and CDR2 YYNGEE. Trimming cost V 0 bases and J 3 bases, with 0 bases left between them. The CDR3 spans 12 residues. CDR3 nucleotide sequence: TGTGCCAGCAGCGTAGACACCGGGGAGCTGTTTTTT. This encodes CASSVDTGELFF.

This chain links TRBV5-1 with TRBJ2-7, with D possibly being TRBD1 (6 bases). V was shortened by 3 bases and J by 6 bases, with 22 bases between the two germline ends. The CDR3 length is 16 residues. Germline CDR1 SGHRS, CDR2 YFSETQ. CDR3 nucleotides: TGCGCCAGCAGCTGGACAGAACTCCCCCTGTCCCCCGAGCAGTACTTC. This translates into CASSWTELPLSPEQYF.

The chain employs TRBV13 and TRBJ2-7, with 9 nucleotides matching TRBD1. CDR1 is PRHDT, CDR2 FYEKMQ, per germline (reference sequence). There are 10 residues in the CDR3. The V gene end was trimmed by 10 bases and the J gene end by 6 bases; junction bases not matched to a gene: 1. The CDR3 loop is CATDRGEQYF. The CDR3 DNA follows: TGTGCCACGGACAGGGGCGAGCAGTACTTC.

V and J are TRBV19 and TRBJ2-1, with TRBD2 matching 7 bases. The CDR3 loop spans 14 amino acids. The V segment lost 7 bases and the J segment 4 bases; nucleotides outside the gene matches: 7. The germline gives CDR1 LNHDA, CDR2 SQIVND (reference sequence). CDR3 nucleotides: TGTGCCAGTAAAAGCGGGGAAGGGTACAATGAGCAGTTCTTC. As protein: CASKSGEGYNEQFF. Complete variable domain (other parts from reference TRBV19 and TRBJ2-1): DGGITQSPKYLFRKEGQNVTLSCEQNLNHDAMYWYRQDPGQGLRLIYYSQIVNDFQKGDIAEGYSVSREKKESFPLTVTSAQKNPTAFYLCASKSGEGYNEQFFGPGTRLTVL.

V usage is TRBV7-8 and J usage is TRBJ2-7; D call uncertain. The CDR3 is made up of 11 amino acids. Germline CDR1 SGHVS, CDR2 FQNEAQ. Trimming took off 4 bases at V and 7 bases at J, with 8 bases between the two ends. CDR3 sequence: CASSSGPEQYF. CDR3 DNA: TGTGCCAGCAGCTCCGGCCCGGAGCAGTACTTC.

This clone is termed medium-sized. This sequence joins TRBV5-1 and TRBJ2-1; D may be TRBD1 or TRBD2 (5 bases each). This CDR3 spans 12 amino acids. Deletions cut 6 bases from V and 12 bases from J, with 16 bases between. CDR1 is SGHRS and CDR2 is YFSETQ in the germline V gene. CDR3 nucleotides: TGCGCCAGCACCGGGGACCGATTAGGGCAGTTCTTC. This encodes CASTGDRLGQFF.